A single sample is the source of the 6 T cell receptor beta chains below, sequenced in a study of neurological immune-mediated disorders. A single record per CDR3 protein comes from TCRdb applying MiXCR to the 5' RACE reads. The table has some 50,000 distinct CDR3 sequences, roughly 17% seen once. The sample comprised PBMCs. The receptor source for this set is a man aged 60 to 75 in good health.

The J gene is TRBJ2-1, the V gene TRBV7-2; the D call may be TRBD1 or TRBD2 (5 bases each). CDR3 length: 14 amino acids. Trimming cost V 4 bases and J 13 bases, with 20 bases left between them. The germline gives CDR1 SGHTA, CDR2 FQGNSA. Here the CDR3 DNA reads TGTGCCAGCAGCTCACGACAGAGGGTAGGTTACCAGTTCTTC. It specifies CASSSRQRVGYQFF.

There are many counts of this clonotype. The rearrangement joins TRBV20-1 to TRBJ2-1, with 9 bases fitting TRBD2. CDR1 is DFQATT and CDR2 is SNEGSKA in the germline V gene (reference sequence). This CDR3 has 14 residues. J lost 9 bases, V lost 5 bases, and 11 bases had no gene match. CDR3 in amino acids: CSAGGGSGSSEQFF. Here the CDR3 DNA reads TGCAGTGCTGGGGGGGGTAGCGGGAGTAGTGAGCAGTTCTTC.

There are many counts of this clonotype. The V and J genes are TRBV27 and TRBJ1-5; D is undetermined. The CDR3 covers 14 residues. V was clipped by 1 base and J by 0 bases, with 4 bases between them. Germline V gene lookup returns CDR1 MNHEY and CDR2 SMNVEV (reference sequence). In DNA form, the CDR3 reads TGTGCCAGCAGTTTATACGATAGCAATCAGCCCCAGCATTTT. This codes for CASSLYDSNQPQHF.

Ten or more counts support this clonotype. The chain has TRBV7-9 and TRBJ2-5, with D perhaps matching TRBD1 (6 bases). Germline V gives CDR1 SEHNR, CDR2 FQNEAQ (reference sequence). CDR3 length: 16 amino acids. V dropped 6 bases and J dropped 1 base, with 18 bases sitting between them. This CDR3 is CASSPPFGQSQETQYF. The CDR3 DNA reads TGTGCCAGCAGTCCCCCCTTCGGACAGTCCCAAGAGACCCAGTACTTC.

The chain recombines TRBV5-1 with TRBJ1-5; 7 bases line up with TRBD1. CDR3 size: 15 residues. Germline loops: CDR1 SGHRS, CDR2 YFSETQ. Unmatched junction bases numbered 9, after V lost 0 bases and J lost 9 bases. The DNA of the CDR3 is TGCGCCAGCAGCTTGGGGGACAGACAATCGTGGCCCCAGCATTTT. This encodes CASSLGDRQSWPQHF.

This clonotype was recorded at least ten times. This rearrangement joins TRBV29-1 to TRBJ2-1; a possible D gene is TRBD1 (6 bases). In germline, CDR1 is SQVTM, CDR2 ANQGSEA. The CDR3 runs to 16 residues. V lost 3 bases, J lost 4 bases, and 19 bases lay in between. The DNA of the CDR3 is TGCAGCGTTGAGAGGGACAACTCCGGCCGATACAATGAGCAGTTCTTC. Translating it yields CSVERDNSGRYNEQFF.